Each of the 21 T cell receptor beta chains below was sequenced from the same sample in a study of blood T cells in healthy people across ages (dated by TCRdb to about 2015). Library construction relied on 5' RACE. The run used an Illumina HiSeq 2500. A second PCR of about 7 to 12 cycles was run with a J-beta primer mix and a sample-barcoded 5' primer. The public reads were quality trimmed at Q25 with fastp and then assembled into clones with MiXCR by TCRdb, keeping productive beta chains. When rows share a CDR3 protein, they turn into one entry using the most common DNA and genes. Here the sample has some 860,000 distinct CDR3 sequences; 45% to 70% occur a single time. Of the sample, 20% to 30% is held by the ten largest clones. Sequencing was done on a sample of blood. Every receptor here comes from a man between 40 and 49 years old in good health.

This clonotype was found once. The rearrangement links TRBV7-2 to TRBJ2-7; 15 nucleotides line up with TRBD2. The J call may be faulty, since TRBJ2-5 better matches the DNA end. The CDR3 contains 17 residues. Looked up from germline, CDR1 is SGHTA and CDR2 is FQGNSA. CDR3 residues: CASSPGLAGGHGETQYF. CDR3 bases: TGTGCCAGCAGCCCAGGACTAGCGGGGGGGCACGGAGAGACCCAGTACTTC.

In nucleotides, the CDR3 is TGTGCCAGCAGCGAGCGGACTAGCGGGAGTAACGATGAGCAGTTCTTC. Its protein product is CASSERTSGSNDEQFF. This chain uses TRBV7-9 with TRBJ2-1; 13 positions agree with TRBD2. Germline CDR1 reads SEHNR; CDR2 reads FQNEAQ (reference sequence). This CDR3 spans 16 amino acids. J gave up 8 bases and V 5 bases, and 9 bases lay outside the gene matches.

The chain carries TRBV6-2 or TRBV6-3 and TRBJ2-7; 10 nucleotides agree with TRBD2. V shed 4 bases, J shed 3 bases, and the junction held 3 bases outside the gene matches. CDR3 length: 14 residues. The germline V gene encodes CDR1 MNHEY and CDR2 SVGEGT. The chain's CDR3 is CASSSVAGGYEQYF. The CDR3 coding sequence is TGTGCCAGCAGTTCGGTAGCGGGGGGCTACGAGCAGTACTTC.

The chain combines TRBV27 with TRBJ2-7; perhaps D is TRBD1 or TRBD2 (5 bases each). Germline V gives CDR1 MNHEY, CDR2 SMNVEV (reference sequence). Trimming pared 5 bases from V and 3 bases from J, leaving 23 bases between. The CDR3 runs 17 residues. CDR3 DNA: TGTGCCAGCAGTCCAAAGCCCGGGACCGCCTTGAGCTACGAGCAGTACTTC. Translating gives CASSPKPGTALSYEQYF.

There are a few counts of this clonotype. V is TRBV20-1 and J is TRBJ2-7; 10 bases map to TRBD1. Germline lookup yields CDR1 DFQATT and CDR2 SNEGSKA (reference sequence). V lost 6 bases, J lost 5 bases, and 10 bases stayed unmatched. The CDR3 extends over 14 amino acids. DNA of the CDR3: TGCAGTGCCACAACGGGACAGGGGAAACACGAGCAGTACTTC. Translated: CSATTGQGKHEQYF.

The gene calls are TRBV12-3 or TRBV12-4 and TRBJ2-3; 9 bases fit TRBD2. This CDR3 region has 16 residues. V dropped 1 base and J dropped 5; count of bases not matched to a gene: 7. In nucleotides, the CDR3 is TGTGCCAGCAGTTTAGTAGCGGGAGCTGCACGAGATACGCAGTATTTT. Its translation: CASSLVAGAARDTQYF.

This sequence joins TRBV6-5 and TRBJ2-6; possible D gene TRBD2, 6 bases. Germline V gene sequence: CDR1 MNHEY, CDR2 SVGAGI. This CDR3 contains 16 residues. Trimming cost V 2 bases and J 4 bases, with 12 bases left between them. CDR3: CASSYVGGTGANVLTF. The CDR3 nucleotides are TGTGCCAGCAGTTACGTTGGGGGGACCGGGGCCAACGTCCTGACTTTC.

The chain has TRBV29-1 and TRBJ1-2; TRBD1 matches at 8 bases. Germline V gene sequence: CDR1 SQVTM, CDR2 ANQGSEA. The CDR3 contains 13 residues. Trimming took 7 bases from V and 8 from J; bases not matched to a gene: 12. Written as DNA, the CDR3 is TGCAGCGCCTCAGGGGGCTCCTCGGGGGGCTACACCTTC. Residues: CSASGGSSGGYTF.

The genes are TRBV27 and TRBJ2-1; D is tentatively TRBD1 or TRBD2 (5 bases each). Trimming pared 8 bases from V and 1 base from J, leaving 9 bases between. The CDR3 is made up of 13 amino acids. CDR1 is MNHEY, CDR2 SMNVEV, per germline (reference sequence). The CDR3 sequence: CASGGMSYNEQFF. In DNA, the CDR3 is TGTGCCAGCGGGGGTATGTCCTACAATGAGCAGTTCTTC.

This clonotype was seen a few times. The chain has TRBV4-1 and TRBJ1-5; possible D gene TRBD1, 6 bases. Germline-derived CDR1 and CDR2 are MGHRA and YSYEKL. The CDR3 consists of 17 residues. Trimming shortened V by 3 bases and J by 0 bases, and 15 bases separated the two germline ends. CDR3 DNA sequence: TGCGCCAGCAGCCACGAAGGGGGGCGGAATAGCAATCAGCCCCAGCATTTT. This encodes CASSHEGGRNSNQPQHF.

This rearrangement joins TRBV20-1 to TRBJ2-4; D gene uncertain. Trimming cost V 2 bases and J 0 bases, with 11 bases left between them. CDR1 DFQATT and CDR2 SNEGSKA come from the germline V gene (reference sequence). The CDR3 runs 15 residues. CDR3 sequence (DNA): TGCAGTGCTAGAACGGCGCTTCTAGCCAAAAACATTCAGTACTTC. Its translation is CSARTALLAKNIQYF.

This clonotype has a handful of counts. The rearrangement links TRBV27 to TRBJ2-7; D possibly corresponds to TRBD2 (5 bases). CDR1 and CDR2 (germline): MNHEY, SMNVEV (reference sequence). The V and J ends lost 3 bases and 2 bases respectively, with 11 bases between them. There are 14 residues in the CDR3. CDR3 loop: CASSFGSGTYEQYF. The CDR3 DNA reads as TGTGCCAGCAGTTTCGGCTCCGGGACCTACGAGCAGTACTTC.

The chain links TRBV2 to TRBJ1-2; no firm D call. V lost 3 bases and J lost 4, with 15 bases in between. In germline, CDR1 is SNHLY, CDR2 FYNNEI. The CDR3 contains 15 residues. CDR3 in amino acids: CASSEAGLSAYGYTF. CDR3 bases: TGTGCCAGCAGTGAGGCGGGGTTATCGGCCTATGGCTACACCTTC.

There are a few counts of this clonotype. The chain couples TRBV30 to TRBJ2-5; a weak D match, TRBD2 (5 bases). V dropped 3 bases and J dropped 9 bases, with 14 bases sitting between them. There are 12 residues in the CDR3. CDR1 GTSNPN and CDR2 SVGIG come from the germline V gene (reference sequence). CDR3 DNA sequence: TGTGCCTGGAGGGACGTGGCGGGTCCCCAGTACTTC. Its protein product is CAWRDVAGPQYF.

This chain joins TRBV7-2 and TRBJ2-7; D might be TRBD2 (6 bases). From germline, CDR1 is SGHTA and CDR2 FQGNSA. This CDR3 has 14 residues. The V gene lost 5 bases and the J gene lost 7 bases, with 18 bases spanning the gap. The CDR3 spells CASSQSGPLGEQYF. In DNA form, the CDR3 reads TGTGCCAGCAGCCAGAGCGGGCCTCTTGGGGAGCAGTACTTC.

The chain has TRBV10-3 and TRBJ2-6, with 9 bases fitting TRBD1. V lost 8 bases and J lost 0; bases outside the gene matches: 8. The germline V gene has CDR1 ENHRY and CDR2 SYGVKD. This CDR3 is 17 amino acids long. For the CDR3, the DNA is TGTGCCATCGATGTGGGACAGGGAGCCTCTGGGGCCAACGTCCTGACTTTC. This gives the protein CAIDVGQGASGANVLTF.

This sequence joins TRBV5-1 and TRBJ2-3; TRBD1 matches at 7 bases. The CDR3 runs 15 residues. Trimming cost V 4 bases and J 0 bases; bases outside gene matches: 5. Germline-derived CDR1 and CDR2 are SGHRS and YFSETQ. CDR3 sequence: CASSGRDSSTDTQYF. As DNA, the CDR3 is TGCGCCAGCAGCGGCCGGGACAGTAGCACAGATACGCAGTATTTT.

V gene TRBV11-3 combines with J gene TRBJ2-4; D gene uncertain. Germline V gene data show CDR1 as SGHNT and CDR2 as YENEEA. Trimming removed 0 bases from V and 0 bases from J, with 6 bases in between. The CDR3 length is 15 residues. CDR3 DNA sequence: TGTGCCAGCAGCTTAGAGGGAATAGCCAAAAACATTCAGTACTTC. Amino acid sequence: CASSLEGIAKNIQYF.

The genes are TRBV3-1 and TRBJ2-1; D may be TRBD1 (6 bases). V gave up 4 bases and J gave up 0 bases, with 13 bases separating them. Looked up from germline, CDR1 is LGHDT and CDR2 is YNNKEL (reference sequence). CDR3 size: 16 residues. The CDR3 DNA is TGTGCCAGCAGCCCAACTGGACAGTACTCCTACAATGAGCAGTTCTTC. Its translation: CASSPTGQYSYNEQFF.

The chain carries TRBV7-2 and TRBJ2-7; 8 bases match TRBD2. This CDR3 is built from 14 residues. Germline CDR1 and CDR2: SGHTA and FQGNSA. The junction had 9 bases not matched to a gene; V was cut back by 5 bases and J by 6 bases. CDR3: CASSKRRGGREQYF. CDR3 sequence (DNA): TGTGCCAGCAGCAAACGGCGCGGGGGGCGCGAGCAGTACTTC.

The chain couples TRBV10-3 to TRBJ2-5, with D possibly called TRBD1 or TRBD2 (5 bases each). The DNA end is more similar to TRBJ2-7, so the J call may be wrong. The CDR3 sequence is 11 residues long. The germline V gene has CDR1 ENHRY and CDR2 SYGVKD. In DNA, the CDR3 is TGTGCCATCCTCGGGGCCGGCGAGCAGTACTTC. Translated, it gives CAILGAGEQYF.